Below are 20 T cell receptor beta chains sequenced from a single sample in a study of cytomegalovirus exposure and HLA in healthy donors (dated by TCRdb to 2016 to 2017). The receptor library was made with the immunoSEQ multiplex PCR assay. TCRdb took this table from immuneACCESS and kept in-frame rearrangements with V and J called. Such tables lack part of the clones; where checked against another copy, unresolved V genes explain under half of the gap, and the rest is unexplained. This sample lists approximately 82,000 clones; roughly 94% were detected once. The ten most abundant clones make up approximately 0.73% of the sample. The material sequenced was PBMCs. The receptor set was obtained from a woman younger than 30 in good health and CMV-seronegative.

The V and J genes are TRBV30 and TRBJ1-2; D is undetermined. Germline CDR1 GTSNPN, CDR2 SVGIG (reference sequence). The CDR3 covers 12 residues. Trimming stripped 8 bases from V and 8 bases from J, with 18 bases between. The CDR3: CARRVGLGGYTF. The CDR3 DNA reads TGTGCCAGGCGGGTTGGTTTGGGCGGCTACACCTTC.

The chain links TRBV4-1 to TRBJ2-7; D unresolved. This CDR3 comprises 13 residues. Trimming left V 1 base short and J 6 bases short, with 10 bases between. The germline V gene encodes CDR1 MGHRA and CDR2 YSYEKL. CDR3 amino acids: CASSQVGRSEQYF. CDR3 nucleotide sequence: TGCGCCAGCAGCCAAGTTGGAAGGAGCGAGCAGTACTTC.

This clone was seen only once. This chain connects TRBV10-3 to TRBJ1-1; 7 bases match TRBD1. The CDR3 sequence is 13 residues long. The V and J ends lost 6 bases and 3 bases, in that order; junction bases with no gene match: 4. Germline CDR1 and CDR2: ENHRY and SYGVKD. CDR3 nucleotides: TGTGCCATCAGGGGACAGTCGGACACTGAAGCTTTCTTT. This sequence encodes CAIRGQSDTEAFF.

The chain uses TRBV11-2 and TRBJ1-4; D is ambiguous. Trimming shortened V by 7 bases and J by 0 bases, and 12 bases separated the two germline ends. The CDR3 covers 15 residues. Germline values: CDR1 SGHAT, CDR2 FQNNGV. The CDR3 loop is CASTWRGSTNEKLFF. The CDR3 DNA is TGTGCCAGCACCTGGCGGGGATCAACTAATGAAAAACTGTTTTTT.

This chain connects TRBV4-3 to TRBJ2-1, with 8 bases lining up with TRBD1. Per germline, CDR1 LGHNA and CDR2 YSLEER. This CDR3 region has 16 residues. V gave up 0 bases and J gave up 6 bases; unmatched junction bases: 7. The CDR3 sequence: CASSQDGRQGFNEQFF. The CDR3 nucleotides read TGCGCCAGCAGCCAAGATGGGCGACAGGGGTTCAATGAGCAGTTCTTC.

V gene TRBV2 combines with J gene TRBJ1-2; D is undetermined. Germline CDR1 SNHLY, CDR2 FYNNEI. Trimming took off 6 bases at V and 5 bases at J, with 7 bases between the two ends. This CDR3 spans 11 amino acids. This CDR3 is CASSLEYGYTF. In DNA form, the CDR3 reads TGTGCCAGCAGCCTAGAGTATGGCTACACCTTC.

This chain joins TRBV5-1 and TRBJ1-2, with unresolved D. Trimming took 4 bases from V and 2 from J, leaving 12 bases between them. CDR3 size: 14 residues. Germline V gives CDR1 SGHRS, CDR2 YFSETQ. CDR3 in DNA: TGCGCCAGCAGCCTATCCGGAGACAACTATGGCTACACCTTC. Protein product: CASSLSGDNYGYTF.

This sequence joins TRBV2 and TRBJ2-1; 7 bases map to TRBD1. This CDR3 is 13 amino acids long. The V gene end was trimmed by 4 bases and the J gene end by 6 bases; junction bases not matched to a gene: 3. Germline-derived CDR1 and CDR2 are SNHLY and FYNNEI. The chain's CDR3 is CASSGRGINEQFF. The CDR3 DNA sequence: TGTGCCAGCAGTGGCAGGGGGATCAATGAGCAGTTCTTC.

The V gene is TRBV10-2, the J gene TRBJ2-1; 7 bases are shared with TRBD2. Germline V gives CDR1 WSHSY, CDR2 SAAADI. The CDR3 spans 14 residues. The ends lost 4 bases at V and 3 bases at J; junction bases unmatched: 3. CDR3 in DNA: TGCGCCAGCAGTGTAATAGCGGGCTACAATGAGCAGTTCTTC. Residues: CASSVIAGYNEQFF.

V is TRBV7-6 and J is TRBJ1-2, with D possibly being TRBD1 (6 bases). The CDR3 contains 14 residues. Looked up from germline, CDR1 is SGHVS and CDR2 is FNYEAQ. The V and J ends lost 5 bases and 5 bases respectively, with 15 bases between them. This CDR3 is CASSPQDRGYGYTF. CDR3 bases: TGTGCCAGCAGCCCCCAGGACAGAGGGTATGGCTACACCTTC.

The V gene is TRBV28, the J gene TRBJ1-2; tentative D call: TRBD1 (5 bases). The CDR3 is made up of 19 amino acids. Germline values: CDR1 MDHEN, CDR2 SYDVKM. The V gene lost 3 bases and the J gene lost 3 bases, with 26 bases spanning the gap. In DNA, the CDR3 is TGTGCCAGCAGTTTTGAAGTCCCACAAGTTAGGAAGGGGTACTATGGCTACACCTTC. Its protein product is CASSFEVPQVRKGYYGYTF.

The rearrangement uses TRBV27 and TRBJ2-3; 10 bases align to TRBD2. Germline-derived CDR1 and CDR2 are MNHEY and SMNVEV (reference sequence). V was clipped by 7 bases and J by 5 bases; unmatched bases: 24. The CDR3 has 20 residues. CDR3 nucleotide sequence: TGTGCCAGCACCCCCTCAGCAGGGTTAGCGGGGGGCCTCCTCCGAGATACGCAGTATTTT. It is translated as CASTPSAGLAGGLLRDTQYF.

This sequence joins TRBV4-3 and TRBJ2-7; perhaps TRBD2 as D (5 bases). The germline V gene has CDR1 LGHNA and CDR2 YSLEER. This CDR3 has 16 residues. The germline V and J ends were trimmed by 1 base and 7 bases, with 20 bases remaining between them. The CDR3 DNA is TGCGCCAGCAGCCAAGGCCAAACCGGGGTGCTCGGGGAGCAGTACTTC. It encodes CASSQGQTGVLGEQYF.

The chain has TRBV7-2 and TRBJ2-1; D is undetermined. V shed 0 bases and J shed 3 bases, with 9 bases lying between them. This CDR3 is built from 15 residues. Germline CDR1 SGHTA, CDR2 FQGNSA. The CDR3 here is CASSLALLLYNEQFF. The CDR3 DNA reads TGTGCCAGCAGCTTAGCCCTACTCCTCTACAATGAGCAGTTCTTC.

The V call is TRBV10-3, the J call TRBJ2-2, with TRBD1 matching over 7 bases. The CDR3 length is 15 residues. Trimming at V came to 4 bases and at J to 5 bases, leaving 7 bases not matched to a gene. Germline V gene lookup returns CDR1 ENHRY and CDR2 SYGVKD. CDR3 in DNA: TGTGCCATCAGTGGACAGGGAGAGAGGACCGGGGAGCTGTTTTTT. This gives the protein CAISGQGERTGELFF.

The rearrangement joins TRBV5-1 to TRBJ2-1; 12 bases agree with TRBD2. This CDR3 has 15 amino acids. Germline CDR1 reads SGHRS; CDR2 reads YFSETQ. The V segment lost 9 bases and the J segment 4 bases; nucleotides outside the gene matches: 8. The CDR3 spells CATAEGTSGYNEQFF. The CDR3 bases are TGCGCCACGGCTGAGGGGACTAGCGGGTACAATGAGCAGTTCTTC. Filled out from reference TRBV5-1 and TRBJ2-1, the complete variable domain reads KAGVTQTPRYLIKTRGQQVTLSCSPISGHRSVSWYQQTPGQGLQFLFEYFSETQRNKGNFPGRFSGRQFSNSRSEMNVSTLELGDSALYLCATAEGTSGYNEQFFGPGTRLTVL.

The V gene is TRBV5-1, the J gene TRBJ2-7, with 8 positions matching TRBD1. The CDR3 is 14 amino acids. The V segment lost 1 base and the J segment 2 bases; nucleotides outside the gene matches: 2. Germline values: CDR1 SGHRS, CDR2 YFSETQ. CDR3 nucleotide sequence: TGCGCCAGCAGCTTGCTGACAGGGGCCTACGAGCAGTACTTC. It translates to CASSLLTGAYEQYF. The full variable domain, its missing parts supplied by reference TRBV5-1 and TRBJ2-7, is KAGVTQTPRYLIKTRGQQVTLSCSPISGHRSVSWYQQTPGQGLQFLFEYFSETQRNKGNFPGRFSGRQFSNSRSEMNVSTLELGDSALYLCASSLLTGAYEQYFGPGTRLTVT.

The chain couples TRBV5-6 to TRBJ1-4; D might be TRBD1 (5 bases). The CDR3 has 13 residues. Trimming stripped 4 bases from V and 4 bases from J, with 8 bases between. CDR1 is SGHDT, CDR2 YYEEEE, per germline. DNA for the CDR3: TGTGCCAGCAGCGTCGACAGTAATGAAAAACTGTTTTTT. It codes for CASSVDSNEKLFF.

The CDR3 nucleotides are TGTGCCAGCTCGCCTCGACAGGGTAGAGGCGGGGAGCTGTTTTTT. This sequence encodes CASSPRQGRGGELFF. The chain carries TRBV18 and TRBJ2-2; 7 nucleotides match TRBD1. Germline CDR1 reads KGHSH; CDR2 reads LQKENI. The CDR3 consists of 15 residues. Trimming cost V 6 bases and J 7 bases; bases outside gene matches: 11.

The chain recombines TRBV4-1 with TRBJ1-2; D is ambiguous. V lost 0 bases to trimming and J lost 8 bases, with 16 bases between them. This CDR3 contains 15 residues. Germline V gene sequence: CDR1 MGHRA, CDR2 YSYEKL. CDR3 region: CASSQDQEGLGGYTF. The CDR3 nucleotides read TGCGCCAGCAGCCAAGATCAAGAGGGTCTCGGGGGCTACACCTTC.